This TCR beta chain was identified in a study of shared clonotypes between healthy human individuals (dated by TCRdb to 2019 to 2021). The study in broad terms: The cohort included three men and a couple of women between 18 and 49 years of age. Per donor, leukapheresis produced somewhere between about 0.85 and 10 billion PBMCs. Per donor, three plates each were used for CD4 naive and CD4 memory, two for CD8 naive, and one for CD8 memory. To increase sequencing depth and limit assay-specific biases, TCR repertoire library preparation and sequencing were carried out by different laboratories using diverse techniques. To estimate repertoire size and how much clonotypes are shared between individuals, the study performed deep sequencing of blood TCR repertoires from roughly five healthy adults. Here is what the overall study found, with its caveats: Higher generation probabilities were observed for clonotypes shared by all four sorted-subset donors than for non-shared clonotypes. Incomplete sequencing was indicated by rarefaction of sorted-subset datasets, despite the large sequencing depth. Sharing across four donors was observed for about 5% of naive CD4, 3% to 3.5% of naive CD8, 2% to 2.5% of memory CD4, and roughly 0.4% of memory CD8 clonotypes. The genetic and exposure-history diversity represented was limited by the small number of donors. Pairwise subsampling led to the expectation that sequencing depth would affect the degree of clonotype sharing among donors. Sampling was restricted to blood, and TCR repertoires in tissues likely differ from the TCR repertoires found in blood. Naive subsets generally had larger estimated clonotype richness than memory subsets did.

The donors were healthy, HIV-negative adults who had no recently reported acute infections or vaccinations. Only Caucasian adults living in Nashville, Tennessee, USA were represented among the donors. CD4+ T cells were enriched by magnetic negative selection, after which naive cells were positively selected on CD45RA and the negative fraction was taken as the memory subset. After blood collection by leukapheresis, PBMCs were isolated using Ficoll-Histopaque density gradient centrifugation and then cryopreserved in the vapor phase of liquid nitrogen. Analytical flow cytometry was used to check the purity and quantity of every magnetically sorted T cell population. Each sorted fraction had its genomic DNA isolated and then quantified by UV absorbance on a Nanodrop 2000c. The germline V gene (reference sequence) specifies MNHEY as CDR1 and SMNVEV as CDR2. From cysteine to phenylalanine, the CDR3 is 15 amino acids long. Here the CDR3 DNA is all that survives: 45 bases in frame from base 1. Germline trimming amounts to 5 bases on V and 6 bases on J, with 6 as the count of junction bases outside the gene matches.

As concerns this clone: Its specific antigen is unknown. Base qualities are missing; no much larger clone stands one base away.

Using the deep immunoSEQ assay, multiplex PCR amplified TCR CDR3 regions from genomic DNA. Genomic DNA extracted from each cell subset was distributed evenly over all wells of several immunoSEQ 96-well plates, and each plate served as one replicate. For sorted subsets, each replicate PCR was loaded with 200 to 250 ng genomic DNA, equivalent to some 27,000 T cell genomes. The purified libraries were quantified using a Qubit 3.0 fluorometer, sized with a Bioanalyzer 2100, and then quantified again using the KAPA Library Quantification kit. A separate single-read 150-cycle Illumina NextSeq 550 flow cell was used to sequence each immunoSEQ 96-well plate. The authors' analysis ran thus. Because only junctional sequences without quality scores were contained in the immunoSEQ output, filtering matching that applied to full-length reads could not be performed. To assign V/J genes and CDR3, sequences were annotated using PyIR, a Python wrapper for IgBLAST v1.9, with IMGT germline references. Reads were removed for weak V/J assignments (E-value above 1e-6), missing CDR3, stop codons, out-of-frame junctions, or ambiguous translated residues. V3J clonotypes were defined as sequences sharing the same inferred V gene, J gene, and CDR3 amino acid sequence. Percentage overlap between repertoires was computed as shared unique clonotypes divided by the size of the smaller repertoire. Repertoire richness was assessed with RTK rarefaction, the Chao1 estimator, and Recon v2.1 estimates of unobserved clonotypes. Generation probabilities for all TCRbeta clonotypes obtained by the gDNA method from a handful of donors were computed using OLGA. Entries here come from immuneACCESS through TCRdb and include only in-frame sequences with V and J called. Some clones fail to appear in such tables; in the studies checked, an unresolved V gene covers under half of the shortfall, and the cause of the remainder is unknown. That table gives V, J and clone size, and the DNA gave D and trimming. The sample has about 1.4 million clones on record, roughly 95% of them singletons. 1.2% of the sample is held by the ten biggest clonotypes.

The rearrangement joined TRBV27 to TRBJ2-1, and TRBD2 matches 11 of the central bases. Sequences were obtained from naive CD4+ T cells sorted from blood. According to the study, the label for this sample's cell subset or site signals: CD45RA+ positively selected. This receptor was obtained from a man aged 25 to 40 in good health. The CDR3 protein is CASSPRTSGRNEQFF. The nucleotide sequence reads TGTGCCAGCAGTCCCAGGACTAGCGGGCGCAATGAGCAGTTCTTC.